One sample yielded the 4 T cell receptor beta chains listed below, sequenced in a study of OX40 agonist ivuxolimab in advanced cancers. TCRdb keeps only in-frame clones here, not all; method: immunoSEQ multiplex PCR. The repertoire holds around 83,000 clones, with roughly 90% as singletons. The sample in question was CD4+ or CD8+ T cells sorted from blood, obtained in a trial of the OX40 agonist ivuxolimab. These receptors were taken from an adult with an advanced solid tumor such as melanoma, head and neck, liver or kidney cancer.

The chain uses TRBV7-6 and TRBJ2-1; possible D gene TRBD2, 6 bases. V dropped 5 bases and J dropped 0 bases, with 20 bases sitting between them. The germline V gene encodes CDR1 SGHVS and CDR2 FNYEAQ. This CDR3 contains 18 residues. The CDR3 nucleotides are TGTGCCAGCAGCCCCGCCGGCGGGACCCCGAGCTCCTACAATGAGCAGTTCTTC. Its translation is CASSPAGGTPSSYNEQFF.

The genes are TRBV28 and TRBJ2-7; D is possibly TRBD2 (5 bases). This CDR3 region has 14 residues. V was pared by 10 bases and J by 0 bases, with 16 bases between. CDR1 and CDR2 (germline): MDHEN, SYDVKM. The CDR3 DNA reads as TGTGCCACCACATTACGGGGAAGCTCCTACGAGCAGTACTTC. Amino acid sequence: CATTLRGSSYEQYF. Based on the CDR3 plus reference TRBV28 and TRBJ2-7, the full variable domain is DVKVTQSSRYLVKRTGEKVFLECVQDMDHENMFWYRQDPGLGLRLIYFSYDVKMKEKGDIPEGYSVSREKKERFSLILESASTNQTSMYLCATTLRGSSYEQYFGPGTRLTVT.

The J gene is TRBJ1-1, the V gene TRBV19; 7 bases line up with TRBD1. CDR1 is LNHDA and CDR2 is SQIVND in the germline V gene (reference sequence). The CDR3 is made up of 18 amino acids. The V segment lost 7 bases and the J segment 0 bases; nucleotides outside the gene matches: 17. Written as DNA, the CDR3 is TGTGCCAGTAATGAAAGGGGGACAGCGACATTCGTGAACACTGAAGCTTTCTTT. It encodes CASNERGTATFVNTEAFF. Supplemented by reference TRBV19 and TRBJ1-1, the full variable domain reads DGGITQSPKYLFRKEGQNVTLSCEQNLNHDAMYWYRQDPGQGLRLIYYSQIVNDFQKGDIAEGYSVSREKKESFPLTVTSAQKNPTAFYLCASNERGTATFVNTEAFFGQGTRLTVV.

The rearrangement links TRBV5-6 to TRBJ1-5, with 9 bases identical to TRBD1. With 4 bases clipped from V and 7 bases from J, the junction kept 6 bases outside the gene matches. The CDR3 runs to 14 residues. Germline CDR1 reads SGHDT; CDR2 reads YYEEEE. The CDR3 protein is CASSTGGFPQPQHF. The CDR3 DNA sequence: TGTGCCAGCAGCACAGGGGGCTTCCCCCAGCCCCAGCATTTT. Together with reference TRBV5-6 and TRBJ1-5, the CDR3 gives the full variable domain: DAGVTQSPTHLIKTRGQQVTLRCSPKSGHDTVSWYQQALGQGPQFIFQYYEEEERQRGNFPDRFSGHQFPNYSSELNVNALLLGDSALYLCASSTGGFPQPQHFGDGTRLSIL.